The 14 T cell receptor beta chains below all came from one sample that was sequenced in a study of CD8+ T cells in alopecia areata. Extraction of RNA preceded its reverse transcription into cDNA, which served as the sequencing template. Method: immunoSEQ multiplex PCR; TCRdb's copy keeps in-frame clones and lacks some. The table lists over 90,000 clones, approximately 90% of them singletons, with over 8.5% in the top ten. Treatment denoted: oral pan-JAK inhibitor, 5-10 mg twice daily. Material: CD8+ T cells sorted from blood, obtained at approximately week 30, from a patient treated with tofacitinib. The receptors shown here come from a human donor with alopecia areata.

This clone was seen only once. The chain links TRBV4-1 to TRBJ2-7; D call uncertain. This CDR3 contains 17 residues. CDR1 is MGHRA and CDR2 is YSYEKL in the germline V gene. The V gene lost 0 bases and the J gene lost 5 bases, with 20 bases spanning the gap. CDR3: CASSQDSQLKLRDEQYF. Here the CDR3 DNA reads TGCGCCAGCAGCCAAGATAGCCAGCTAAAACTTAGAGACGAGCAGTACTTC.

The chain uses TRBV27 and TRBJ1-4; TRBD1 matches at 7 bases. In germline, CDR1 is MNHEY, CDR2 SMNVEV (reference sequence). J gave up 14 bases and V 6 bases, and 6 bases lay outside the gene matches. The CDR3 is made up of 11 amino acids. CDR3 in DNA: TGTGCCAGCAGAACAGGGGTACAGCTGTTTTTT. Encoded protein: CASRTGVQLFF.

The gene calls are TRBV30 and TRBJ1-2, with 7 bases that match TRBD1. J lost 4 bases, V lost 1 base, and 9 bases had no gene match. There are 15 residues in the CDR3. Germline V gives CDR1 GTSNPN, CDR2 SVGIG (reference sequence). The CDR3 loop reads CAWSDYRGPVYGYTF. The CDR3 DNA reads as TGTGCCTGGAGTGATTACAGGGGACCGGTCTATGGCTACACCTTC.

This chain connects TRBV6-4 to TRBJ2-1; D gene unclear. This CDR3 has 13 amino acids. Trimming left V 6 bases short and J 3 bases short, with 9 bases between. Germline CDR1 MRHNA, CDR2 SNTAGT. Here the CDR3 reads CASSQDGYNEQFF. The DNA of the CDR3 is TGTGCCAGCAGCCAGGACGGCTACAATGAGCAGTTCTTC.

The rearrangement joins TRBV7-9 to TRBJ1-1; D call uncertain. Trimming took 1 base from V and 5 from J, leaving 5 bases between them. Germline CDR1 SEHNR, CDR2 FQNEAQ (reference sequence). The CDR3 is 12 amino acids. The CDR3 spells CASSLVITEAFF. The CDR3 bases are TGTGCCAGCAGCTTAGTTATAACTGAAGCTTTCTTT.

The J gene is TRBJ1-1, the V gene TRBV29-1; 8 nucleotides align to TRBD1. Per germline, CDR1 SQVTM and CDR2 ANQGSEA. The trim removed 5 bases at V and 10 bases at J, leaving 9 bases unmatched. This CDR3 is built from 12 residues. The CDR3 DNA follows: TGCAGCGTTCCAGGGGGCGCAATAGGAGCTTTCTTT. Encoded protein: CSVPGGAIGAFF.

Concerning this clone: The sample holds other DNA sequences that translate to the same CDR3. The chain couples TRBV18 to TRBJ2-1; possibly TRBD2 for D (6 bases). This CDR3 region has 14 residues. From germline, CDR1 is KGHSH and CDR2 LQKENI. Trimming left V 5 bases short and J 5 bases short, with 13 bases between. The CDR3: CASSSGVIDNEQFF. Written as DNA, the CDR3 is TGTGCCAGCTCATCGGGAGTGATCGACAATGAGCAGTTCTTC. The full variable domain, its missing parts supplied by reference TRBV18 and TRBJ2-1, is NAGVMQNPRHLVRRRGQEARLRCSPMKGHSHVYWYRQLPEEGLKFMVYLQKENIIDESGMPKERFSAEFPKEGPSILRIQQVVRGDSAAYFCASSSGVIDNEQFFGPGTRLTVL.

The J gene is TRBJ1-1, the V gene TRBV7-2, with D uncertain. V shed 6 bases and J shed 3 bases, with 17 bases lying between them. This CDR3 is 15 amino acids long. Germline CDR1 SGHTA, CDR2 FQGNSA. The CDR3 spells CASSYPDGRDTEAFF. The CDR3 region has the DNA TGTGCCAGCAGTTATCCTGACGGACGAGACACTGAAGCTTTCTTT.

The chain couples TRBV9 to TRBJ2-3; D may be TRBD2 (6 bases). This CDR3 has 16 residues. The V and J ends lost 0 bases and 1 base respectively, with 12 bases between them. CDR1 is SGDLS and CDR2 is YYNGEE in the germline V gene. The CDR3 here is CASSVVEGLGTDTQYF. In DNA, the CDR3 is TGTGCCAGCAGCGTAGTAGAGGGACTGGGCACAGATACGCAGTATTTT.

The chain links TRBV7-9 to TRBJ2-7; 8 bases are a match to TRBD2. This CDR3 is 17 amino acids long. V was pared by 6 bases and J by 2 bases, with 15 bases of the junction left unmatched. Per the germline V gene, CDR1 is SEHNR and CDR2 is FQNEAQ (reference sequence). The CDR3 bases are TGTGCCAGCAGTTCGAACGCGGGGCGGGGGGCAGCCTACGAGCAGTACTTC. Its protein is CASSSNAGRGAAYEQYF.

This chain connects TRBV21-1 to TRBJ2-1; TRBD2 is taken as the D call from the table, unchecked against the DNA. TRBV21-1 is a pseudogene segment. The CDR3 consists of 15 residues. The CDR3 DNA reads as TGTGCCAGCAGCAAAGAGAGGCAGAAGCGGGACGAGCAGTTCTTC. Amino acids: CASSKERQKRDEQFF.

The V call is TRBV4-1, the J call TRBJ2-5, with D hard to call. The V end lost 1 base, the J end lost 5 bases, and 11 bases lay between the germline ends. CDR3 length: 14 amino acids. The germline V gene has CDR1 MGHRA and CDR2 YSYEKL. CDR3 DNA: TGCGCCAGCAGCCAAGGTGATAGCTTGGAGACCCAGTACTTC. Encoded protein: CASSQGDSLETQYF.

This sequence joins TRBV9 and TRBJ2-7; D gene ambiguous. This CDR3 has 15 residues. V was clipped by 4 bases and J by 0 bases, with 14 bases between them. Germline values: CDR1 SGDLS, CDR2 YYNGEE. The CDR3 is CASSPAGHPSYEQYF. The CDR3 bases are TGTGCCAGCAGCCCTGCCGGCCACCCCTCCTACGAGCAGTACTTC.

This clone was seen more than once but under ten times. This chain links TRBV7-2 with TRBJ2-1, with TRBD1 matching 8 bases. V lost 3 bases to trimming and J lost 3 bases; unmatched junction nucleotides: 7. Germline V gives CDR1 SGHTA, CDR2 FQGNSA. CDR3 size: 16 residues. The CDR3 protein is CASSLNRGILYNEQFF. The CDR3 DNA is TGTGCCAGCAGCTTGAACAGGGGGATTCTCTACAATGAGCAGTTCTTC.